The 5 T cell receptor beta chains given below trace back to one sample, sequenced in a study of blood T cells in healthy people across ages. Alongside a J-beta primer mix, a sample-barcoded 5' primer served in a second PCR lasting about 7 to 12 cycles. TCRdb processed the 5' RACE reads anew with MiXCR; each CDR3 protein has one entry. Of about 1.5 million distinct CDR3 sequences in the sample, 42% were seen once. The sample taken for sequencing was blood. The receptors were sampled from a woman aged 18-29 years in good health.

J is TRBJ2-3 and V is TRBV27, with a weak D call TRBD1 (6 bases). Trimming removed 8 bases from V and 4 bases from J, with 13 bases in between. CDR1 and CDR2 from the germline V gene are MNHEY and SMNVEV (reference sequence). This CDR3 contains 13 residues. The CDR3: CASGDNSPDTQYF. CDR3 bases: TGTGCCAGCGGGGACAACTCCCCAGATACGCAGTATTTT.

This clonotype was detected only a few times. The chain uses TRBV6-1 and TRBJ2-7, with D unclear. Trimming shortened V by 0 bases and J by 7 bases, and 16 bases separated the two germline ends. CDR1 is MNHNS and CDR2 is SASEGT in the germline V gene. CDR3 length equals 15 residues. As DNA, the CDR3 is TGTGCCAGCAGTGAAGCCCGAGCGTGGCCTCTGGAGCAGTACTTC. It specifies CASSEARAWPLEQYF.

The chain combines TRBV12-3 or TRBV12-4 with TRBJ1-2; tentative D call: TRBD1 (6 bases). Trimming cost V 5 bases and J 0 bases, with 13 bases left between them. The CDR3 loop spans 15 amino acids. The CDR3 nucleotides are TGTGCCAGCAGTCTGAAGACAGGTCCTAACTATGGCTACACCTTC. Amino acid sequence: CASSLKTGPNYGYTF.

This rearrangement joins TRBV24-1 to TRBJ2-1; TRBD1 matches at 8 bases. Germline values: CDR1 KGHDR, CDR2 SFDVKD. CDR3 length equals 16 residues. The junction had 1 base not matched to a gene; V was cut back by 0 bases and J by 1 base. The chain's CDR3 is CATSDLRTGSYNEQFF. In DNA, the CDR3 is TGTGCCACCAGTGATTTGAGGACAGGGTCCTACAATGAGCAGTTCTTC.

The chain links TRBV4-1 to TRBJ2-7; perhaps TRBD2 as D (5 bases). TRBJ2-5 explains the end of the DNA better; the J call may be wrong. The CDR3 covers 17 residues. The germline CDR1 and CDR2 sequences are MGHRA and YSYEKL. The CDR3 DNA follows: TGCGCCAGCAGCCATATCGACTTAGGACTGAGCTCAAGGACCCAGTACTTC. Residues: CASSHIDLGLSSRTQYF.